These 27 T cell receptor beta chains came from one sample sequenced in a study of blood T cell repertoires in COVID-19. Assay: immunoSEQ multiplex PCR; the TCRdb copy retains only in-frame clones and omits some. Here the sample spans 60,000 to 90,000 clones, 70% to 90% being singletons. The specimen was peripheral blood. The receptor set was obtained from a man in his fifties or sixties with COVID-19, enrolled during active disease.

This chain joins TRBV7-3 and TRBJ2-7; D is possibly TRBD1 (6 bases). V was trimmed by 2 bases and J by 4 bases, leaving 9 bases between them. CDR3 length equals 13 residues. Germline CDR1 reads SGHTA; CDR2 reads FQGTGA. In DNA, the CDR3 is TGTGCCAGCAGCTTAGGGGGCGGGTACGAGCAGTACTTC. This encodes CASSLGGGYEQYF.

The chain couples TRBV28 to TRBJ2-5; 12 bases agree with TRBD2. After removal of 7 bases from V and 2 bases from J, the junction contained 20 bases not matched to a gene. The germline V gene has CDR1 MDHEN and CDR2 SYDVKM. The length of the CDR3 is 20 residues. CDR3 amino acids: CASNKIRLAGAKSLQETQYF. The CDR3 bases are TGTGCCAGCAATAAAATAAGACTAGCGGGAGCTAAGTCCTTACAAGAGACCCAGTACTTC.

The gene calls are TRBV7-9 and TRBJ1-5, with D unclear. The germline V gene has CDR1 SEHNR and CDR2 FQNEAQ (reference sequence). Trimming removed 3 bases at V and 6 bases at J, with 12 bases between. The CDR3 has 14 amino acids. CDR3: CASSFGTDGQPQHF. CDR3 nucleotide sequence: TGTGCCAGCAGCTTCGGCACAGACGGTCAGCCCCAGCATTTT.

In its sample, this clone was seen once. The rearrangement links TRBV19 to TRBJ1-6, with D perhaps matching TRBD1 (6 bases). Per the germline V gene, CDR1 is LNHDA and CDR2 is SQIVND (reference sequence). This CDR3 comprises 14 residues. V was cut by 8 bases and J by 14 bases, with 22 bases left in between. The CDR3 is CASAQFGGLGTLHF. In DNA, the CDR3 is TGTGCCAGTGCTCAGTTTGGGGGCCTTGGGACCCTCCACTTT.

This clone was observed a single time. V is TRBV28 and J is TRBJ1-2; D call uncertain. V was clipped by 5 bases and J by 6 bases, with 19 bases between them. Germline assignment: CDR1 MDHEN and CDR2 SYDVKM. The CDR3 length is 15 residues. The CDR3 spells CASSPSDASGDGYTF. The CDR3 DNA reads TGTGCCAGCAGTCCTTCGGACGCGAGCGGTGATGGCTACACCTTC.

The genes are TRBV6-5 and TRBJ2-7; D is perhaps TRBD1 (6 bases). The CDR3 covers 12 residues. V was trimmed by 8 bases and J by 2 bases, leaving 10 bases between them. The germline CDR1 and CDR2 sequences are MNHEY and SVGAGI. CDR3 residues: CASGNRAYEQYF. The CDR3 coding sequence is TGTGCCAGCGGGAACAGGGCCTACGAGCAGTACTTC.

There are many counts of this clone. The CDR3: CSVTLAGYNEQFF. CDR3 nucleotide sequence: TGCAGCGTTACGCTAGCGGGCTACAATGAGCAGTTCTTC. The V and J genes are TRBV29-1 and TRBJ2-1; TRBD2 matches at 8 bases. This CDR3 is 13 amino acids long. Germline V CDR1 and CDR2: SQVTM, ANQGSEA. Unmatched junction bases numbered 3, after V lost 5 bases and J lost 3 bases.

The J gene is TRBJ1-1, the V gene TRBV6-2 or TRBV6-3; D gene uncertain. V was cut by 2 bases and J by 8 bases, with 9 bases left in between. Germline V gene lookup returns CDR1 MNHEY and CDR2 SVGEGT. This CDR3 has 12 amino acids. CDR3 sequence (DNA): TGTGCCAGCAGTTACAATACTCGGGAAGCTTTCTTT. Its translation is CASSYNTREAFF.

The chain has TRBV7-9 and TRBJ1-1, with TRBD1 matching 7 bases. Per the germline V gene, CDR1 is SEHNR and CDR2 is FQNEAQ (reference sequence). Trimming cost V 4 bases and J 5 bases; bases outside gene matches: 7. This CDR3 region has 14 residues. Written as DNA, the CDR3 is TGTGCCAGCAGCTCTTCCACAGGGGTTACTGAAGCTTTCTTT. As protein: CASSSSTGVTEAFF.

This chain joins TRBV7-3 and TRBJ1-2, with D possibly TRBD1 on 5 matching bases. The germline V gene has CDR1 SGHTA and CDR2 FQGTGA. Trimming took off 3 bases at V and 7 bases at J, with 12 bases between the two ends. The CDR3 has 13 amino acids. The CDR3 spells CASSFQGKAGYTF. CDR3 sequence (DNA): TGTGCCAGCAGCTTCCAGGGAAAGGCTGGCTACACCTTC.

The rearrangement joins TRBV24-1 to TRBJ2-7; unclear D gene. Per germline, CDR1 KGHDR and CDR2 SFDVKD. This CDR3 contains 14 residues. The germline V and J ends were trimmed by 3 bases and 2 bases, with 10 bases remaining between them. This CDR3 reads CATSDPVPPYEQYF. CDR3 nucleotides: TGTGCCACCAGTGATCCGGTACCCCCCTACGAGCAGTACTTC.

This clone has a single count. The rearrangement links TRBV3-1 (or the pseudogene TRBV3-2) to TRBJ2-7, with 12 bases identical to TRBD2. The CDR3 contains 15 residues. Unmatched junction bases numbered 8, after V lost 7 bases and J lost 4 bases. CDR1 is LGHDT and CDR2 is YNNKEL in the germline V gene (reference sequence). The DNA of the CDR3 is TGTGCCAGCACCCGGACTAGCGGGACTGATTACGAGCAGTACTTC. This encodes CASTRTSGTDYEQYF.

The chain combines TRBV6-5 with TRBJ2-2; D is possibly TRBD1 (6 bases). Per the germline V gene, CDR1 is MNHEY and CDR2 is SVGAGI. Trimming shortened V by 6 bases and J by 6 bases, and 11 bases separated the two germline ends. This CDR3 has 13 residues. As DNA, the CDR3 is TGTGCCAGCAGCGGAACAGGGCCCGGGGAGCTGTTTTTT. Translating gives CASSGTGPGELFF.

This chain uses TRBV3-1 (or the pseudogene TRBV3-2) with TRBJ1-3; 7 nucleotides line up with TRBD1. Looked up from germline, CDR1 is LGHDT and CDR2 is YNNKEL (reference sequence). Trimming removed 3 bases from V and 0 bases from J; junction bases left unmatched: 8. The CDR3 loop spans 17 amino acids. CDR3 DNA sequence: TGTGCCAGCAGCCATCAAAGGGGACAGCTCTCTGGAAACACCATATATTTT. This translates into CASSHQRGQLSGNTIYF.

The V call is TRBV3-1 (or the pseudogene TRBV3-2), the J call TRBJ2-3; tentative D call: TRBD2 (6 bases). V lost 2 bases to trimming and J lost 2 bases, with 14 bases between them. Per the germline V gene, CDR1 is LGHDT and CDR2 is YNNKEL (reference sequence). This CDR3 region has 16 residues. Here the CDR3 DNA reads TGTGCCAGCAGCCAATTTTCGGAGGGAGCCACAGATACGCAGTATTTT. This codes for CASSQFSEGATDTQYF.

DNA of the CDR3: TGTGCCAGCAGCTTAGTCGGGACAGGGACAGATACGCAGTATTTT. Its protein product is CASSLVGTGTDTQYF. V gene TRBV7-6 combines with J gene TRBJ2-3, with 9 positions matching TRBD1. The CDR3 loop spans 15 amino acids. The germline CDR1 and CDR2 sequences are SGHVS and FNYEAQ. Trimming at V came to 1 base and at J to 3 bases, leaving 2 bases not matched to a gene.

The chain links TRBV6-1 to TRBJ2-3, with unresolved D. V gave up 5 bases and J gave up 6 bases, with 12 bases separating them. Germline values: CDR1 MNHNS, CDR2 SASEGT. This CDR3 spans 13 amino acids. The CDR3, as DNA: TGTGCCAGCAGTTATCGGTGGCGGGATACGCAGTATTTT. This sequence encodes CASSYRWRDTQYF.

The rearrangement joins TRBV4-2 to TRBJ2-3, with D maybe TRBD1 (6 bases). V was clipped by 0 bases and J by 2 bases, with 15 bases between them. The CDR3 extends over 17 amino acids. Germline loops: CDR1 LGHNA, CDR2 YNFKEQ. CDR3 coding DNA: TGTGCCAGCAGCCAAGACCAGGGGATAAGGGACACAGATACGCAGTATTTT. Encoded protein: CASSQDQGIRDTDTQYF.

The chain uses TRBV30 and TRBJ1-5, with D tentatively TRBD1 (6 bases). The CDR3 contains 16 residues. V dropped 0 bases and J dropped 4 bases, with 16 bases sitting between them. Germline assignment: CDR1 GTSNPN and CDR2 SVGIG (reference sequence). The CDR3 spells CAWSVRGTLGNQPQHF. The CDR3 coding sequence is TGTGCCTGGAGTGTACGAGGGACATTGGGTAATCAGCCCCAGCATTTT.

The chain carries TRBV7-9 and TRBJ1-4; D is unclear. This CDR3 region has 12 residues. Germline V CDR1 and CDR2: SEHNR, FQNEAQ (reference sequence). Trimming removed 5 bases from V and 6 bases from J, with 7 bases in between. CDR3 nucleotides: TGTGCCAGCAGCAAGGGAGATGAAAAACTGTTTTTT. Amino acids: CASSKGDEKLFF.

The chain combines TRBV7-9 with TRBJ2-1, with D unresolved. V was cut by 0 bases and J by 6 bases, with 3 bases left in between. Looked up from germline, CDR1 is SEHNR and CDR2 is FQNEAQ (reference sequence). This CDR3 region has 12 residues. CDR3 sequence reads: CASSLALNEQFF. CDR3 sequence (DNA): TGTGCCAGCAGCTTAGCTCTCAATGAGCAGTTCTTC.

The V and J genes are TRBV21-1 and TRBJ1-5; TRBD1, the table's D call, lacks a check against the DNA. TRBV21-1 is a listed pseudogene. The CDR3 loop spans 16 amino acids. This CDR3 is CASSKWGQFCNQPQHF. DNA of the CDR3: TGTGCCAGCAGCAAATGGGGACAGTTTTGCAATCAGCCCCAGCATTTT.

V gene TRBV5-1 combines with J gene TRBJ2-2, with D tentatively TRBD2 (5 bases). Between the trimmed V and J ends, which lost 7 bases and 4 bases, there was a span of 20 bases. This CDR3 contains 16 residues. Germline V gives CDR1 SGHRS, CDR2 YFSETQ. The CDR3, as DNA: TGCGCCAGCGGTCCTGAAGGGAGTACGGGCACCGGGGAGCTGTTTTTT. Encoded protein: CASGPEGSTGTGELFF.

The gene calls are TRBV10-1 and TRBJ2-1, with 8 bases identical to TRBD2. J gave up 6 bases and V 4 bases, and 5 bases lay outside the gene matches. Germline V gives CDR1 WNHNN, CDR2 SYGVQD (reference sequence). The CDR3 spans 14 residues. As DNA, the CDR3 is TGCGCCAGCAGTGTCCAGCGGGAGTCCAATGAGCAGTTCTTC. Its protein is CASSVQRESNEQFF.

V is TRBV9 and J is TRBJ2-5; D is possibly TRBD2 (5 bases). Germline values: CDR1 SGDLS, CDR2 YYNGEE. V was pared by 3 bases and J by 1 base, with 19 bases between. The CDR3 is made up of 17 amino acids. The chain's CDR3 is CASSERESTRSQETQYF. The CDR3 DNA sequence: TGTGCCAGCAGCGAGAGGGAGAGTACAAGGAGCCAAGAGACCCAGTACTTC. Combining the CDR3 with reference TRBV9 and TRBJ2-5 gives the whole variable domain DSGVTQTPKHLITATGQRVTLRCSPRSGDLSVYWYQQSLDQGLQFLIQYYNGEERAKGNILERFSAQQFPDLHSELNLSSLELGDSALYFCASSERESTRSQETQYFGPGTRLLVL.

The CDR3 protein is CASSRQGTLLLPVTNEKLFF. As DNA, the CDR3 is TGTGCCAGCAGCAGACAGGGGACTCTCCTCCTCCCGGTGACTAATGAAAAACTGTTTTTT. This rearrangement joins TRBV21-1 to TRBJ1-4; the table's D call of TRBD1 was not tested on the DNA. TRBV21-1 is listed as a pseudogene. The CDR3 length is 20 residues.

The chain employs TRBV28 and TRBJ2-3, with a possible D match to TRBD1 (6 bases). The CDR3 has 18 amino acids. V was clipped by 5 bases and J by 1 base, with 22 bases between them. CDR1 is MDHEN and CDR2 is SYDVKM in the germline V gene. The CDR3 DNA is TGTGCCAGCAGTCCCCGACCCCCCGGGACACGGGGCACAGATACGCAGTATTTT. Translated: CASSPRPPGTRGTDTQYF.